These 20 T cell receptor beta chains originate from one sample sequenced in a study of CD8 T cells in ankylosing spondylitis. TCRdb re-called the 5' RACE reads with MiXCR, one entry per CDR3 protein. In the table there are some 250,000 distinct CDR3 sequences, 20% to 30% of which are singletons. Sequenced sample: blood, either unsorted or a sorted T cell fraction (not recorded which). The origin of the receptors is a male donor with ankylosing spondylitis or in good health (not recorded which).

The chain is built from TRBV12-3 or TRBV12-4 and TRBJ2-7; D not certain. V dropped 5 bases and J dropped 4 bases, with 9 bases sitting between them. This CDR3 has 12 amino acids. The CDR3 bases are TGTGCCAGCAGTCTGTTGGAATACGAGCAGTACTTC. The encoded protein is CASSLLEYEQYF.

This clonotype was seen ten or more times. V usage is TRBV28 and J usage is TRBJ2-3, with D tentatively TRBD1 (6 bases). Germline CDR1 reads MDHEN; CDR2 reads SYDVKM. The CDR3 has 14 amino acids. The V end lost 4 bases, the J end lost 3 bases, and 11 bases lay between the germline ends. DNA of the CDR3: TGTGCCAGCAGTTCACCGGACAGAACAGATACGCAGTATTTT. As protein: CASSSPDRTDTQYF. The variable domain in full, completed from reference TRBV28 and TRBJ2-3, reads DVKVTQSSRYLVKRTGEKVFLECVQDMDHENMFWYRQDPGLGLRLIYFSYDVKMKEKGDIPEGYSVSREKKERFSLILESASTNQTSMYLCASSSPDRTDTQYFGPGTRLTVL.

The chain carries TRBV10-3 and TRBJ2-2, with D possibly matching TRBD2 (5 bases). The germline V gene has CDR1 ENHRY and CDR2 SYGVKD. CDR3 size: 15 residues. The germline V and J ends were trimmed by 6 bases and 0 bases, with 11 bases remaining between them. Here the CDR3 DNA reads TGTGCCATCAGAGAGCGGCCTGCGAACACCGGGGAGCTGTTTTTT. Translated: CAIRERPANTGELFF.

This clonotype appeared many times. This chain connects TRBV2 to TRBJ1-6; 10 bases match TRBD1. Trimming removed 7 bases from V and 10 bases from J; junction bases left unmatched: 7. The CDR3 loop spans 14 amino acids. Germline CDR1 and CDR2: SNHLY and FYNNEI. CDR3 bases: TGTGCCAGCAACCCGGGGACAGGGGCCTCACCCCTCCACTTT. Translated: CASNPGTGASPLHF.

This clonotype has a handful of counts. The V gene is TRBV6-5, the J gene TRBJ2-1; the D is unclear. V was shortened by 6 bases and J by 5 bases, with 8 bases between the two germline ends. Germline values: CDR1 MNHEY, CDR2 SVGAGI. The CDR3 is 12 residues long. CDR3 DNA: TGTGCCAGCAGCCGACGAAACAATGAGCAGTTCTTC. It yields the protein CASSRRNNEQFF.

This clonotype was picked up many times. This CDR3 reads CASSDPPSGHTDTQYF. DNA for the CDR3: TGTGCCAGCAGTGACCCCCCTAGCGGGCACACAGATACGCAGTATTTT. The chain couples TRBV25-1 to TRBJ2-3; TRBD2 agrees at 8 bases. Unmatched junction bases numbered 7, after V lost 3 bases and J lost 2 bases. Germline CDR1 and CDR2: MGHDK and SYGVNS. This CDR3 is 16 amino acids long.

This clonotype appeared many times. The V and J genes are TRBV20-1 and TRBJ2-1; 7 bases are a match to TRBD2. The CDR3 covers 15 residues. Germline V gene sequence: CDR1 DFQATT, CDR2 SNEGSKA (reference sequence). The V and J ends lost 4 bases and 3 bases, in that order; junction bases with no gene match: 9. This CDR3 reads CSATGGLADYNEQFF. Written as DNA, the CDR3 is TGCAGTGCTACGGGAGGCCTAGCGGACTACAATGAGCAGTTCTTC.

This clonotype has a count of ten or more. The chain employs TRBV5-1 and TRBJ2-7; D is ambiguous. Per the germline V gene, CDR1 is SGHRS and CDR2 is YFSETQ. The CDR3 contains 12 residues. V lost 5 bases and J 2 bases, leaving 8 bases between the germline ends. DNA of the CDR3: TGCGCCAGCAGGGCACGGGCCTACGAGCAGTACTTC. The encoded protein is CASRARAYEQYF.

This clonotype was recorded many times. V and J are TRBV20-1 and TRBJ1-5, with unresolved D. Germline CDR1 DFQATT, CDR2 SNEGSKA (reference sequence). V was pared by 4 bases and J by 5 bases, with 9 bases between. There are 12 residues in the CDR3. CDR3 protein: CSAIRAHQPQHF. In DNA, the CDR3 is TGCAGTGCTATAAGGGCGCATCAGCCCCAGCATTTT.

This clonotype was observed many times. The chain is built from TRBV20-1 and TRBJ2-5; 7 bases match TRBD1. The CDR3 totals 13 residues. V lost 8 bases and J lost 2; bases outside the gene matches: 8. CDR1 and CDR2 from the germline V gene are DFQATT and SNEGSKA (reference sequence). CDR3 DNA: TGCAGTACCGAGGGACAGAGTCAAGAGACCCAGTACTTC. Translation: CSTEGQSQETQYF.

The genes are TRBV20-1 and TRBJ1-1; 7 bases align to TRBD1. The CDR3 length is 11 residues. CDR1 is DFQATT, CDR2 SNEGSKA, per germline (reference sequence). The chain's CDR3 is CRPTGYTEAFF. The DNA of the CDR3 is TGCAGGCCGACAGGGTACACTGAAGCTTTCTTT.

This clonotype was recorded a few times. The chain recombines TRBV28 with TRBJ2-4, with TRBD1 matching 7 bases. The trim removed 5 bases at V and 6 bases at J, leaving 4 bases unmatched. The germline CDR1 and CDR2 sequences are MDHEN and SYDVKM. This CDR3 spans 13 amino acids. The CDR3 DNA is TGTGCCAGCAGTAGAAGACAGGGAAACATTCAGTACTTC. Encoded protein: CASSRRQGNIQYF.

This clonotype was observed many times. A read error may account for a junction end that differs from germline. This rearrangement joins TRBV29-1 to TRBJ2-4; unclear D gene. CDR3 length: 13 residues. CDR1 and CDR2 from the germline V gene are SQVTM and ANQGSEA. CDR3 in DNA: TGCAGCGTTGAAGGACTTGCCAAGAACATTCAGTACTTC. This translates into CSVEGLAKNIQYF.

This clonotype was recorded a few times. The CDR3 nucleotides read TGCAGTGCGAACCTTGTGGGGGCCATCAATGAGCAGTTCTTC. Its translation: CSANLVGAINEQFF. V is TRBV20-1 and J is TRBJ2-1, with D maybe TRBD1 (6 bases). CDR3 length equals 14 residues. Germline values: CDR1 DFQATT, CDR2 SNEGSKA (reference sequence). V was clipped by 6 bases and J by 6 bases, with 18 bases between them.

The sample holds a few counts of this clonotype. J is TRBJ2-5 and V is TRBV28; no clear D. CDR3 length: 13 amino acids. CDR1 is MDHEN, CDR2 SYDVKM, per germline. Trimming took 3 bases from V and 5 from J, leaving 10 bases between them. The CDR3 spells CASSFDGQETQYF. The CDR3 region has the DNA TGTGCCAGCAGTTTTGATGGTCAGGAGACCCAGTACTTC.

In its sample, this clonotype was seen a few times. V is TRBV25-1 and J is TRBJ1-5; D remains ambiguous. CDR1 is MGHDK, CDR2 SYGVNS, per germline. The CDR3 is made up of 13 amino acids. V was pared by 6 bases and J by 4 bases, with 10 bases between. In DNA, the CDR3 is TGTGCCAGCAGCCCCGCCTTGAATCAGCCCCAGCATTTT. Protein: CASSPALNQPQHF. The variable domain in full, completed from reference TRBV25-1 and TRBJ1-5, reads EADIYQTPRYLVIGTGKKITLECSQTMGHDKMYWYQQDPGMELHLIHYSYGVNSTEKGDLSSESTVSRIRTEHFPLTLESARPSHTSQYLCASSPALNQPQHFGDGTRLSIL.

This clonotype was counted many times. This chain joins TRBV11-2 and TRBJ2-7; D not certain. Trimming pared 3 bases from V and 3 bases from J, leaving 6 bases between. Germline loops: CDR1 SGHAT, CDR2 FQNNGV. The CDR3 length is 12 residues. In DNA form, the CDR3 reads TGTGCCAGCAGCTTCAAGGGCTACGAGCAGTACTTC. Its protein product is CASSFKGYEQYF. The full variable domain, in which reference TRBV11-2 and TRBJ2-7 provide the parts outside the CDR3, is EAGVAQSPRYKIIEKRQSVAFWCNPISGHATLYWYQQILGQGPKLLIQFQNNGVVDDSQLPKDRFSAERLKGVDSTLKIQPAKLEDSAVYLCASSFKGYEQYFGPGTRLTVT.

This clonotype was seen at least ten times. This chain connects TRBV20-1 to TRBJ2-5; D is unresolved. Germline-derived CDR1 and CDR2 are DFQATT and SNEGSKA (reference sequence). The CDR3 sequence is 11 residues long. Trimming shortened V by 5 bases and J by 5 bases, and 9 bases separated the two germline ends. The CDR3 spells CSARQSETQYF. The CDR3 region has the DNA TGCAGTGCTCGTCAGAGCGAGACCCAGTACTTC.

This clonotype was seen many times. The V gene is TRBV5-1, the J gene TRBJ2-7; either TRBD1 or TRBD2 may supply D (6 bases each). Per the germline V gene, CDR1 is SGHRS and CDR2 is YFSETQ. With 3 bases removed from V and 3 bases from J, the gap between germline ends came to 13 bases. The CDR3 runs to 14 residues. The CDR3: CASSWGASSYEQYF. CDR3 nucleotides: TGCGCCAGCAGCTGGGGGGCGAGCAGCTACGAGCAGTACTTC.

This clonotype was counted many times. V and J are TRBV18 and TRBJ2-1, with TRBD1 matching 11 bases. Germline V CDR1 and CDR2: KGHSH, LQKENI. Trimming at V came to 2 bases and at J to 8 bases, leaving 5 bases not matched to a gene. The CDR3 consists of 15 residues. The CDR3 nucleotides are TGTGCCAGCTCACCATGGACAGGGGGCGAAGATGAGCAGTTCTTC. Translated: CASSPWTGGEDEQFF.